Listed here are 17 T cell receptor beta chains from one sample, sequenced in a study of blood T cell repertoires in COVID-19. Libraries were prepared by immunoSEQ multiplex PCR; TCRdb keeps only in-frame clonotypes and omits some of them. The sample has approximately 240,000 clones, 80% to 90% seen once. Sample: PBMCs or T cells enriched from blood (not recorded which). These receptors all come from a woman aged 18 to 35 in a cohort exposed to, infected with or recovered from COVID-19 (not recorded which).

V and J are TRBV14 and TRBJ2-3, with 7 bases lining up with TRBD2. With V trimmed by 0 bases and J by 4 bases, 16 bases remained unmatched. The CDR3 loop spans 19 amino acids. The germline gives CDR1 SGHDN, CDR2 FVKESK. The CDR3 sequence: CASSQEGSVWAGEADTQYF. The CDR3, as DNA: TGTGCCAGCAGCCAAGAAGGGTCCGTGTGGGCGGGAGAGGCAGATACGCAGTATTTT.

Points on this clone: In the same sample, other DNA sequences code for this CDR3. The chain couples TRBV7-6 to TRBJ2-1; the D gene is possibly TRBD2 (5 bases). CDR1 SGHVS and CDR2 FNYEAQ come from the germline V gene. V lost 0 bases and J 0 bases, leaving 6 bases between the germline ends. The CDR3 contains 15 residues. CDR3 amino acids: CASSLARVSYNEQFF. The CDR3 DNA follows: TGTGCCAGCAGCTTAGCGCGGGTCTCCTACAATGAGCAGTTCTTC. The variable domain in full, with the rest retrieved from reference TRBV7-6 and TRBJ2-1, is GAGVSQSPRYKVTKRGQDVALRCDPISGHVSLYWYRQALGQGPEFLTYFNYEAQQDKSGLPNDRFSAERPEGSISTLTIQRTEQRDSAMYRCASSLARVSYNEQFFGPGTRLTVL.

This rearrangement joins TRBV7-6 to TRBJ2-1, with 12 bases identical to TRBD2. The CDR3 covers 16 residues. The trim removed 5 bases at V and 4 bases at J, leaving 6 bases unmatched. CDR1 is SGHVS, CDR2 FNYEAQ, per germline. CDR3: CASSLTSGRGYNEQFF. The DNA of the CDR3 is TGTGCCAGCAGCCTGACTAGCGGGAGAGGTTACAATGAGCAGTTCTTC.

J is TRBJ1-1 and V is TRBV18, with D perhaps TRBD1 (5 bases). CDR3 size: 16 residues. V dropped 2 bases and J dropped 5 bases, with 18 bases sitting between them. The V gene's germline CDR1 is KGHSH and CDR2 LQKENI. CDR3 sequence: CASSPIGHRGDTEAFF. The CDR3 DNA sequence: TGTGCCAGCTCACCAATCGGACACCGGGGGGATACTGAAGCTTTCTTT. Full variable domain (outside the CDR3, taken from reference TRBV18 and TRBJ1-1): NAGVMQNPRHLVRRRGQEARLRCSPMKGHSHVYWYRQLPEEGLKFMVYLQKENIIDESGMPKERFSAEFPKEGPSILRIQQVVRGDSAAYFCASSPIGHRGDTEAFFGQGTRLTVV.

This chain joins TRBV19 and TRBJ2-5; 9 positions agree with TRBD2. The CDR3 totals 17 residues. With V trimmed by 8 bases and J by 1 base, 14 bases remained unmatched. Germline V gene sequence: CDR1 LNHDA, CDR2 SQIVND (reference sequence). The CDR3 loop reads CASSISGGDASQETQYF. Written as DNA, the CDR3 is TGTGCCAGTTCCATTAGCGGGGGCGACGCCAGCCAAGAGACCCAGTACTTC.

The chain has TRBV3-1 (or the pseudogene TRBV3-2) and TRBJ1-3; D is perhaps TRBD1 (5 bases). V gave up 5 bases and J gave up 0 bases, with 14 bases separating them. The CDR3 is 16 amino acids. Germline CDR1 LGHDT, CDR2 YNNKEL (reference sequence). The CDR3 region has the DNA TGTGCCAGCAGCTACATGACAGCTATCTCTGGAAACACCATATATTTT. Translation gives CASSYMTAISGNTIYF.

The gene calls are TRBV19 and TRBJ2-2, with 10 positions matching TRBD2. Germline values: CDR1 LNHDA, CDR2 SQIVND (reference sequence). The CDR3 is made up of 16 amino acids. V dropped 2 bases and J dropped 5; count of bases not matched to a gene: 5. The CDR3 region is CASSILAGVATGELFF. The CDR3, as DNA: TGTGCCAGTAGTATACTAGCGGGAGTAGCAACCGGGGAGCTGTTTTTT.

The J gene is TRBJ2-7, the V gene TRBV13; TRBD2 is a possible D gene (5 bases). V was pared by 4 bases and J by 5 bases, with 15 bases between. The CDR3 sequence is 14 residues long. Germline CDR1 and CDR2: PRHDT and FYEKMQ (reference sequence). CDR3 loop: CASSSLPGKNEQYF. In DNA form, the CDR3 reads TGTGCCAGCAGCTCACTCCCGGGGAAAAACGAGCAGTACTTC.

The rearrangement uses TRBV5-8 and TRBJ2-6; 14 bases map to TRBD2. CDR1 is SGHTS, CDR2 YDEGEE, per germline. V shed 4 bases, J shed 3 bases, and the junction held 12 bases outside the gene matches. CDR3 length: 20 amino acids. The CDR3 DNA is TGTGCCAGCAGCCCATTGAGGGGGGGACTAGCGGGAGTTGGGGCCAACGTCCTGACTTTC. This gives the protein CASSPLRGGLAGVGANVLTF.

The chain recombines TRBV7-3 with TRBJ2-3; D might be TRBD2 (5 bases). Germline V CDR1 and CDR2: SGHTA, FQGTGA. The V end was cut by 5 bases, the J end by 7 bases, with 19 bases between. The CDR3 length is 15 residues. The CDR3 spells CASSHPQEALNTQYF. The CDR3 DNA follows: TGTGCCAGCAGCCATCCCCAGGAGGCACTGAATACGCAGTATTTT.

The rearrangement uses TRBV5-4 and TRBJ1-1, with D perhaps matching TRBD1 (6 bases). Germline CDR1 reads SGHNT; CDR2 reads YYREEE (reference sequence). V dropped 3 bases and J dropped 6 bases, with 15 bases sitting between them. The CDR3 is made up of 14 amino acids. The CDR3 loop reads CASSSVGPGAEAFF. For the CDR3, the DNA is TGTGCCAGCAGCTCCGTCGGGCCAGGGGCTGAAGCTTTCTTT.

There are a few counts of this clone. The chain carries TRBV4-2 and TRBJ2-4; possibly TRBD2 for D (7 bases). This CDR3 contains 16 residues. Trimming stripped 7 bases from V and 2 bases from J, with 18 bases between. The V gene's germline CDR1 is LGHNA and CDR2 YNFKEQ. The CDR3 here is CASNPGEGQTKNIQYF. The CDR3 DNA is TGTGCCAGCAACCCAGGGGAGGGTCAAACCAAAAACATTCAGTACTTC.

The chain couples TRBV7-2 to TRBJ1-2, with TRBD1 as a possible D gene (6 bases). Germline CDR1 and CDR2: SGHTA and FQGNSA. The V and J ends lost 4 bases and 4 bases respectively, with 13 bases between them. The CDR3 runs 14 residues. The CDR3 loop reads CASSSDQGSYGYTF. Here the CDR3 DNA reads TGTGCCAGCAGCTCAGACCAGGGGTCCTATGGCTACACCTTC.

The CDR3 DNA reads as TGTGCCAGTAGTTTTCAGGGGGTAGACAATGAGCAGTTCTTC. The encoded protein is CASSFQGVDNEQFF. This sequence joins TRBV19 and TRBJ2-1, with TRBD1 identical over 7 bases. The CDR3 length is 14 residues. Looked up from germline, CDR1 is LNHDA and CDR2 is SQIVND (reference sequence). The V and J ends lost 5 bases and 5 bases, in that order; junction bases with no gene match: 6.

This sequence joins TRBV9 and TRBJ1-1, with 7 positions matching TRBD1. V was pared by 4 bases and J by 5 bases, with 5 bases of the junction left unmatched. CDR1 is SGDLS and CDR2 is YYNGEE in the germline V gene. The CDR3 has 13 amino acids. CDR3 in DNA: TGTGCCAGCAGCAACAGGGGTCAAACTGAAGCTTTCTTT. Translating it yields CASSNRGQTEAFF. Full variable domain (missing parts from reference TRBV9 and TRBJ1-1): DSGVTQTPKHLITATGQRVTLRCSPRSGDLSVYWYQQSLDQGLQFLIQYYNGEERAKGNILERFSAQQFPDLHSELNLSSLELGDSALYFCASSNRGQTEAFFGQGTRLTVV.

V usage is TRBV11-2 and J usage is TRBJ1-1; 7 nucleotides line up with TRBD1. After removal of 4 bases from V and 9 bases from J, the junction contained 5 bases not matched to a gene. Germline V gives CDR1 SGHAT, CDR2 FQNNGV. This CDR3 is built from 12 residues. CDR3 in amino acids: CASSSDRVKAFF. CDR3 nucleotides: TGTGCCAGCAGCTCTGACAGGGTCAAAGCTTTCTTT.

This clone was seen only a few times. The chain carries TRBV10-3 and TRBJ1-2, with D perhaps TRBD1 (5 bases). The CDR3 loop spans 12 amino acids. V was pared by 0 bases and J by 7 bases, with 6 bases between. CDR1 ENHRY and CDR2 SYGVKD come from the germline V gene. CDR3 sequence: CAISESQVGYTF. CDR3 DNA: TGTGCCATCAGTGAGTCACAGGTTGGCTACACCTTC.